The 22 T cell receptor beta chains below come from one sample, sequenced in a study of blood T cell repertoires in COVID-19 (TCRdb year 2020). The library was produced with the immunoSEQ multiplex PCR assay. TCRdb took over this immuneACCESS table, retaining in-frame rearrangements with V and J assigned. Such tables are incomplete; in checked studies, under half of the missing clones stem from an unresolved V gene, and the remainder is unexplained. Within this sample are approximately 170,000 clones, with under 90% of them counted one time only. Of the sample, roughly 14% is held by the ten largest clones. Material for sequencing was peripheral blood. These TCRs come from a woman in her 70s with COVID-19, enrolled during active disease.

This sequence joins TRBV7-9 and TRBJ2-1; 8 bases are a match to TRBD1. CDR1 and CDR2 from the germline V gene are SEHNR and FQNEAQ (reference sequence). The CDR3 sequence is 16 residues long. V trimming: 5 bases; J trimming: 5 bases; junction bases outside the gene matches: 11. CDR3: CASSQQGARGNNEQFF. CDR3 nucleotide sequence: TGTGCCAGCAGCCAGCAGGGGGCTCGCGGTAACAATGAGCAGTTCTTC.

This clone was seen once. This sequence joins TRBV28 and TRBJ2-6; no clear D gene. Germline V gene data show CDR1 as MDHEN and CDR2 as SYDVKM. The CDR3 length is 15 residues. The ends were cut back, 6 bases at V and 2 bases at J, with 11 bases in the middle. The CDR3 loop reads CASSPPPAGANVLTF. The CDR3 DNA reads TGTGCCAGCAGCCCACCCCCGGCTGGGGCCAACGTCCTGACTTTC.

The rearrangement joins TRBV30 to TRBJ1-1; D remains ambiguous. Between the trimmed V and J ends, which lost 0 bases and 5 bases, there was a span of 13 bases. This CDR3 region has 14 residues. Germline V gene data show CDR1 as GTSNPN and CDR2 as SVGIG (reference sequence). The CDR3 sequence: CAWSVPVLRTEAFF. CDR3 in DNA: TGTGCCTGGAGTGTTCCGGTCCTGAGGACTGAAGCTTTCTTT.

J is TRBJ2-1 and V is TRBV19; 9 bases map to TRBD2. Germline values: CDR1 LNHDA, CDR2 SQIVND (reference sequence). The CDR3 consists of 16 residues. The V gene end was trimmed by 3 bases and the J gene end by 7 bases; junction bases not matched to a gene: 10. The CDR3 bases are TGTGCCAGTAGTATGGTAGCGGGAGCCCACTGGAATGAGCAGTTCTTC. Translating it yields CASSMVAGAHWNEQFF. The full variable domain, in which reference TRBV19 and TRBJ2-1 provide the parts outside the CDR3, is DGGITQSPKYLFRKEGQNVTLSCEQNLNHDAMYWYRQDPGQGLRLIYYSQIVNDFQKGDIAEGYSVSREKKESFPLTVTSAQKNPTAFYLCASSMVAGAHWNEQFFGPGTRLTVL.

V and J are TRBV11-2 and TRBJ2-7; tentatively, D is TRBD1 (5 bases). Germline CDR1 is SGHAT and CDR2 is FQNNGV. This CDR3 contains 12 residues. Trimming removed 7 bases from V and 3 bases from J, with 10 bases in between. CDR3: CASTGFHYEQYF. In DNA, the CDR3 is TGTGCCAGCACAGGGTTTCACTACGAGCAGTACTTC. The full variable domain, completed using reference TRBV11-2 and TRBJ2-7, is EAGVAQSPRYKIIEKRQSVAFWCNPISGHATLYWYQQILGQGPKLLIQFQNNGVVDDSQLPKDRFSAERLKGVDSTLKIQPAKLEDSAVYLCASTGFHYEQYFGPGTRLTVT.

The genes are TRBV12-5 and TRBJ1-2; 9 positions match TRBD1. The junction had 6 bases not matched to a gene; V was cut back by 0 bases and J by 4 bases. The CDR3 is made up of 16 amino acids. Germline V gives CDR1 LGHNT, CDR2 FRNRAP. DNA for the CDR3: TGTGCTAGTGGTTTGGTACAGGGGGACAGGGCCTATGGCTACACCTTC. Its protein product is CASGLVQGDRAYGYTF.

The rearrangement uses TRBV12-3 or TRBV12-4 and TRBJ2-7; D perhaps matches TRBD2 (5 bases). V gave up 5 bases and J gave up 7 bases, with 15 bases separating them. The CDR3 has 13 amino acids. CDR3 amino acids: CASSPRATGEQYF. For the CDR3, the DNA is TGTGCCAGCAGTCCTCGGGCCACGGGGGAGCAGTACTTC.

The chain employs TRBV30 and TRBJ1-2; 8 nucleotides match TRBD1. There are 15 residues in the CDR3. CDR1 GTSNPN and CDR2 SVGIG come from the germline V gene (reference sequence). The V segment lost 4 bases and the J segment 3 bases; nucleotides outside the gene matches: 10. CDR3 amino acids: CAWKDRVRNYYGYTF. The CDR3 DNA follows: TGTGCCTGGAAGGACAGGGTACGGAATTACTATGGCTACACCTTC.

Here the CDR3 DNA reads TGTGCCAGCAGTCACCCTCGCCAGCGGGGGGGAGCAGATACGCAGTATTTT. Residues: CASSHPRQRGGADTQYF. The J gene is TRBJ2-3, the V gene TRBV6-2 or TRBV6-3; 10 positions agree with TRBD2. Germline V gene lookup returns CDR1 MNHEY and CDR2 SVGEGT. V was pared by 5 bases and J by 4 bases, with 12 bases of the junction left unmatched. This CDR3 region has 17 residues.

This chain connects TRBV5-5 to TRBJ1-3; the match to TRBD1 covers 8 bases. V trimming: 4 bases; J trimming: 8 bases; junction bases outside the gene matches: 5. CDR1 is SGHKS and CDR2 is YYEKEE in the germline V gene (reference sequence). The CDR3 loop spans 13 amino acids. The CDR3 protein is CASSRNRGDTIYF. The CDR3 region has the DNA TGTGCCAGCAGCCGGAACAGGGGGGACACCATATATTTT. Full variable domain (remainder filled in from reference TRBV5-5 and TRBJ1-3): DAGVTQSPTHLIKTRGQQVTLRCSPISGHKSVSWYQQVLGQGPQFIFQYYEKEERGRGNFPDRFSARQFPNYSSELNVNALLLGDSALYLCASSRNRGDTIYFGEGSWLTVV.

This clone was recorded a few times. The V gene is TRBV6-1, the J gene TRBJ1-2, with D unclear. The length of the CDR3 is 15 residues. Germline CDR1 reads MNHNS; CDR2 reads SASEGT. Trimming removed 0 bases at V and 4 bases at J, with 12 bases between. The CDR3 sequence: CASSEAAVSAYGYTF. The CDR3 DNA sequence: TGTGCCAGCAGTGAAGCGGCGGTGTCGGCCTATGGCTACACCTTC.

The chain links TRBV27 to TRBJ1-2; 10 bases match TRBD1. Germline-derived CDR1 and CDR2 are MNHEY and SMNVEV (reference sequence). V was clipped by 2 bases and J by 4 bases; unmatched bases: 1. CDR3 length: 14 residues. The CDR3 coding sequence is TGTGCCAGCAGTTTAGGGACAGGGGTCTATGGCTACACCTTC. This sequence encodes CASSLGTGVYGYTF.

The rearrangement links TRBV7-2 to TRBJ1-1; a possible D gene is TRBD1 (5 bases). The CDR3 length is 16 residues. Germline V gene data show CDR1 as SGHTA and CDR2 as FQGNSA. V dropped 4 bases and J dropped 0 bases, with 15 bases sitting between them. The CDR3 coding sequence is TGTGCCAGCAGCTCGGGCCGGGGGAAAATGAACACTGAAGCTTTCTTT. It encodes CASSSGRGKMNTEAFF.

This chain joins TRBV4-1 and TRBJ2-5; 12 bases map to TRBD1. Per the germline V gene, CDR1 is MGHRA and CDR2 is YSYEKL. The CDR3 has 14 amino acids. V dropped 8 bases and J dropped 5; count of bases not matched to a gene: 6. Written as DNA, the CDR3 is TGCGCCAGCGGCCGGGACAGGGGGCTGGAGACCCAGTACTTC. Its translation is CASGRDRGLETQYF.

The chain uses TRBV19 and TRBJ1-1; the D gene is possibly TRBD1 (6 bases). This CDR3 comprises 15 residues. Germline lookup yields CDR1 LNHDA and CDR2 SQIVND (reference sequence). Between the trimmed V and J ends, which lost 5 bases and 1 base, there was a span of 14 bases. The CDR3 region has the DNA TGTGCCAGTAGTCCTCCCGGGACAAGGAACACTGAAGCTTTCTTT. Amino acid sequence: CASSPPGTRNTEAFF.

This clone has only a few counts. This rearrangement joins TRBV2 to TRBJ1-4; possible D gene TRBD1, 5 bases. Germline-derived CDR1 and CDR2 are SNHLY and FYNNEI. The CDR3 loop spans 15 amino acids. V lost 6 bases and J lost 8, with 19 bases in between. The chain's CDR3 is CASRLGTKLGEKLFF. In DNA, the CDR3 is TGTGCCAGCAGACTAGGGACTAAACTGGGAGAAAAACTGTTTTTT.

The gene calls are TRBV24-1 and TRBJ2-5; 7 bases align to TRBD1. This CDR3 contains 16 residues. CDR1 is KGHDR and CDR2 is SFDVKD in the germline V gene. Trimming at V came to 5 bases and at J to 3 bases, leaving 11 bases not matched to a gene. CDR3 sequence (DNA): TGTGCCACCAGTGCCCCGGGACAGCCCTTTGAAGAGACCCAGTACTTC. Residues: CATSAPGQPFEETQYF.

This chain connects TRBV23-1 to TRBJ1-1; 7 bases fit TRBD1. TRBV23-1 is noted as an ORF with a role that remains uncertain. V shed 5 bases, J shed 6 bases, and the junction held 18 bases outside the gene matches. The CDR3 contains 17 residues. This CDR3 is CASSGLEGARSQSEAFF. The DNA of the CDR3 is TGCGCCAGCAGTGGTCTCGAGGGGGCGCGGTCACAGTCTGAAGCTTTCTTT.

CDR3 region: CASSFDRATGELFF. As DNA, the CDR3 is TGTGCCAGCAGTTTTGACAGGGCTACCGGGGAGCTGTTTTTT. The chain carries TRBV6-5 and TRBJ2-2; 7 positions agree with TRBD1. CDR1 and CDR2 (germline): MNHEY, SVGAGI. The ends lost 4 bases at V and 5 bases at J; junction bases unmatched: 4. The CDR3 sequence is 14 residues long.

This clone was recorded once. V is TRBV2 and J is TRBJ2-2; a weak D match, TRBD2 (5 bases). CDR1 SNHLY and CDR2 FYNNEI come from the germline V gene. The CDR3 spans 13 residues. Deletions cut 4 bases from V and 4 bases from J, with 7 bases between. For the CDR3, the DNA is TGTGCCAGCAGTGGGGCGGGCACCGGGGAGCTGTTTTTT. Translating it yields CASSGAGTGELFF.

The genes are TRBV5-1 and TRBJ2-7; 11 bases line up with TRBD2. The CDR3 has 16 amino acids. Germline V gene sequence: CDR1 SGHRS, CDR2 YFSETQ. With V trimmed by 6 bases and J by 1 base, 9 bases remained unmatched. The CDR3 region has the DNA TGCGCCAGCACCCCGTCCGCTAGCGGGAGGTCCTACGAGCAGTACTTC. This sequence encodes CASTPSASGRSYEQYF.

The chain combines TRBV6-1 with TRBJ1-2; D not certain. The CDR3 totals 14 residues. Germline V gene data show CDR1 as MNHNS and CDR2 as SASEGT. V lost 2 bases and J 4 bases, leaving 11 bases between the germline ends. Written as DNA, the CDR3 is TGTGCCAGCAGTGAATTGGAGGGAATCTATGGCTACACCTTC. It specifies CASSELEGIYGYTF.